The present T cell receptor (beta chain) was sequenced within a study of cytomegalovirus exposure and HLA in healthy donors (dated by TCRdb to between 2016 and 2019). About the full investigation: In an earlier analysis of 587 of the donors, 250 to 350 Gb of sequence data and 95 million to 130 million unique TCR beta sequences from 150 million to 200 million T cells were reported. An early release covering about 600 HLA-typed donors comprised about 310 gigabases of sequencing data and around 85 million unique TCR sequences. The genetic ancestry cluster associated with self-reported Caucasian donors included roughly 84% of the approximately 430 genotyped donors. The study aimed to test whether signatures of past pathogen exposure could be identified by cataloging public T cell receptors. The study used immunosequencing to profile the T cell repertoires of more than 650 subjects and linked those repertoires to cytomegalovirus serostatus. Besides the first cohort of hundreds of subjects, a separate validation cohort made up of around 120 different subjects was used. High-throughput TCR immunosequencing, statistical association of individual TCRs with disease status, and machine learning were combined to predict cytomegalovirus infection status. In a later analysis, previously published TCR beta repertoires from 666 donors were re-analyzed and high-resolution HLA genotyping was added so that TCR occurrence patterns could be studied. Rather than drawing on any new phenotypic data, the later analysis identified candidate immune exposures from TCR beta sequences and the way those sequences occurred across donors. An earlier analysis of some 600 of the donors applied high-throughput TCR beta sequencing to assess whether each TCR beta V gene segment acted as functional or pseudogenic. Donor age, sex, ethnicity and CMV serostatus were compiled together with the repertoire data. A later genetic analysis took genome-wide SNP genotypes for about 55% of the 666 donors and used that subset as a discovery cohort. All discovery cohort repertoires had been generated on a single sequencing platform. Class I and class II HLA loci were covered by the typing at four-digit resolution. Typing coverage varied by locus: roughly 629-640 donors for A, B, C, DRB1 and DQB1; more than 500 for DQA1; 600 to 610 for DPA1; roughly 450 for DPB1. A handful of DR-DQ haplotypes were treated as single units for association and clustering because of strong linkage in the cohort. Among approximately 370 genotyped donors of the cohort, an average of about 220,000 unique TCR beta nucleotide sequences was sequenced per donor, of which approximately 19% were non-productive.

In total, roughly 670 healthy bone marrow donors made up the cohort. Cohort members were all nominally healthy when sampled, although unrecorded immune exposures were likely present. The donor was CMV seronegative and belonged to the group of several hundred seronegative cohort members. A peripheral blood sample was collected from each donor, and TCR beta sequencing was performed on peripheral blood mononuclear cells. The Qiagen DNeasy Blood Extraction Kit was used to extract genomic DNA from the blood cell samples. The library came from the immunoSEQ multiplex PCR assay. The multiplex PCR relied on a mix of 60 forward primers for TCR Vbeta segments and 13 reverse primers for TCR Jbeta segments. The CDR3 region of rearranged TCR beta genes was amplified from genomic DNA with a multiplex PCR assay. The amplified TCR beta libraries were sequenced on the Illumina HiSeq System as 87-base-pair reads. The authors' pipeline ran thus. A later analysis tallied roughly 80 million unique TCR beta chains across the 610 or so repertoires, and roughly 11 million of those chains were shared by two or more donors. Raw reads were error-corrected and collapsed into unique sequences by a nearest-neighbor algorithm in which closely related sequences were merged to remove PCR and sequencing errors. CDR3 sequences were aligned to IMGT reference sequences to assign V, D and J gene segments. For a sequence to be retained, a match of at least six nucleotides was required to both a V gene segment and a J gene segment. Rearrangements were classified as productive when the CDR3 lacked stop codons and remained in frame with V and J, and all other rearrangements were classified as non-productive. Following IMGT convention, CDR3 was defined as the stretch from the second conserved V-encoded cysteine up to the conserved J-encoded phenylalanine. The earlier analysis of about 610 of the donors excluded any sequence lacking an unambiguous match to a single V gene segment. An earlier analysis of fewer than 650 of the donors classified V segments as functional when productive rearrangements were above 56.7% and as segregating when the standard deviation between donors was above 5%. A statistical classification framework was built to diagnose cytomegalovirus status from the catalog of TCR beta chain sequences. In a later analysis, V and J genes were assigned by comparing TCR nucleotide sequences against IMGT/GENE-DB human TR gene sequences. In a later analysis, CDR3 sequences and most-parsimonious VDJ recombination scenarios were assigned using the TCRdist pipeline. In a later analysis, every TCR beta chain was defined by the combination of its CDR3 amino acid sequence and its V-gene family, and reads without a unique V-gene family were dropped. A later analysis removed 592 highly shared, low-generation-probability nucleotide sequences to deal with suspected cross-contamination and a sequencing artifact. In a later analysis, a clonal expansion index for each public chain was calculated from normalized within-repertoire ranks of inferred template counts. In a later analysis, generation probabilities were computed with a VDJ recombination model fitted to out-of-frame rearrangements, and the resulting probabilities were checked against IGoR. In a later analysis, TCR-TCR, TCR-HLA and TCR-CMV co-occurrence was scored with hypergeometric tests, and a repertoire-size bias correction was applied to TCR pairs. A later analysis estimated false discovery rates by permuting HLA or CMV assignments 20 times. In a later analysis, co-occurring TCRs were grouped using DBSCAN, and TCRdist sequence similarity was added for clustering within HLA-allele-positive subsets. Co-occurrence clustering excluded repertoires with fewer than 30,000 or more than 120,000 public chains, plus five with anomalous nucleotide sharing. TCRdb limited this immuneACCESS table to in-frame rearrangements with V and J called. A share of clones is missing; checked studies link under half to unresolved V genes, and the rest is unexplained. V, J and clone size are taken as reported in that table, and D and trimming were inferred from the DNA itself. The sample table records 90,000 to 100,000 clones; under 75% of these occur just once. The ten largest clones represent less than 2.5% of the sample.

Of note for this clone: Its recognized antigen is unknown. Per-base qualities were not stored, and no clone one base away is much larger.

Taken from cysteine to phenylalanine, the CDR3 has 14 residues. Of all the DNA, just the CDR3 is kept, 42 bases in frame from base 1. From the germline V gene, CDR1 is MNHEY and CDR2 is SVGAGI. V gives up 6 bases and J gives up 1 base, and the segment between their germline ends measures 9 bases. Findings and caveats that apply to the study as a whole: In vitro tests confirmed that a few of the cytomegalovirus-associated TCR beta chains recognize cytomegalovirus antigens. According to a later analysis, parvovirus B19, influenza, CMV and Epstein-Barr virus appeared linked to several top co-occurrence clusters. The 87-base-pair reads could not distinguish some IMGT-functional V segments, including TRBV6-2 and TRBV6-3, so those segments were excluded. Assigning TCR associations to individual alleles was difficult when HLA alleles, especially DR and DQ, strongly co-occurred. Broadly in line with IMGT annotations, most TCR beta V segments showed up in productive rearrangements about 87% or about 30% of the time in an earlier analysis of 450 to 600 of the donors. Because HLA typing was unavailable for some donors at each locus, only the typed subset was used in association tests. In the study, some 160 TCR beta chains were listed as associated with cytomegalovirus. Most TCR sequences were seen in very few donors, while some public TCRs were found in many individuals. Correlated functional status among segregating V segments might be attributable to linkage disequilibrium, but an unknown experimental factor could not be ruled out. In a later genetic analysis, fewer N-insertions in productive TCRs were reported among donors in an Asian-associated ancestry cluster than the roughly 700-donor mean. In a later analysis, the rate of TCR association differed among HLA loci, with DRB1 alleles having the most associated TCRs and HLA-C alleles having the fewest. A further reported finding was that TCR beta sequences accurately predicted the HLA-A and HLA-B alleles for most subjects in the first cohort. An association between a missense DCLRE1C variant and V-gene and J-gene trimming of TCR beta chains was found in a later genetic analysis and replicated in an independent cohort. Presence/absence analyses assumed roughly uniform sequencing depth across donors, an assumption that may not hold. It was suggested by the authors that the approach could potentially be generalized to other disease states and immunological phenotypes. A cluster of highly shared sequence variants was judged likely to be a technical artifact of the sequencing pipeline. Compared with equally common non-associated chains, HLA-associated TCR beta chains in a later analysis were more clonally expanded and had lower generation probabilities. The only immune exposure information available for the cohort was CMV serostatus. Seventeen rarely observed V segments, including chromosome 9 orphons, were excluded from the earlier analysis of several hundred of the donors because counts were too low. The classifier was reported to diagnose cytomegalovirus status with high specificity and sensitivity in both the original and validation cohorts. Most CMV-associated TCR beta chains appeared to be HLA-restricted in a later analysis, and the HLA associations seemed to be driven largely by CMV exposure. In a later analysis, around 17,000 TCR beta sequences were associated with specific HLA alleles at a false discovery rate of 0.05. The cohort was sequenced for TCR beta chains only, and without alpha or paired-chain data the features that could be detected were limited.

The specimen was PBMCs. The origin of this receptor is a man aged 45-65 years in good health and CMV-seronegative. Recombination joined TRBV6-5 with TRBJ1-4, with TRBD1 as a weak D call on 5 bases. The CDR3 reads as follows: CASSGGGTNEKLFF. The base sequence is TGTGCCAGCAGCGGGGGTGGAACTAATGAAAAACTGTTTTTT.